This T cell receptor (beta chain) was recovered during a study of blood T cell repertoires in COVID-19. About the research overall: Sample material is recorded as cDNA or gDNA derived from T cells, B-cell-depleted T cells, or PBMCs.

Under the authors' procedure: Estimated nucleated cell counts came from reference gene primer amplification. Sequencing was performed with immunoSEQ multiplex PCR; in TCRdb, only in-frame clones are kept and a portion is missing. From that table come the V and J calls and clone size; the DNA was used to work out D and trimming. The table lists about 220,000 clones, roughly 84% of them singletons. The length of the CDR3 is 14 residues. Losses at the gene ends were 6 bases for V and 4 bases for J; bases not matched to a gene: 6. CDR1 and CDR2 from the germline V gene are SNHLY and FYNNEI. The rearrangement uses TRBV2 and TRBJ1-5; TRBD1 matches at 7 bases. Material for sequencing was peripheral blood. This TCR was recovered from a man younger than 40 with active or convalescent COVID-19. CDR3 DNA sequence: TGTGCCAGCAGAGAGGGACAGTCTAATCAGCCCCAGCATTTT. Translated, it gives CASREGQSNQPQHF. Combining the CDR3 with reference TRBV2 and TRBJ1-5 gives the whole variable domain EPEVTQTPSHQVTQMGQEVILRCVPISNHLYFYWYRQILGQKVEFLVSFYNNEISEKSEIFDDQFSVERPDGSNFTLKIRSTKLEDSAMYFCASREGQSNQPQHFGDGTRLSIL.